The clone carrying this T cell receptor (beta chain) ranks as medium-sized (0.01 to 0.1%). This specimen comes from a study of neurological immune-mediated disorders. The length of the CDR3 is 13 residues. Trimming pared 4 bases from V and 2 bases from J, leaving 9 bases between. Germline values: CDR1 SGHKS, CDR2 YYEKEE (reference sequence). Over 190 million TCR-beta sequences from 15-18 subjects came from every sequencing run. One entry per CDR3 protein, called by TCRdb with MiXCR from the 5' RACE reads. The sample shows 35,000 to 40,000 distinct CDR3 sequences, 2% to 2.5% of them seen only once. The chain recombines TRBV5-5 with TRBJ2-5; TRBD2 might be the D (5 bases). The sample taken for sequencing was PBMCs. The clonotype originates from a man aged 45 to 65 with multiple sclerosis. The CDR3 sequence is CASSPGGQETQYF. The CDR3 DNA reads TGTGCCAGCAGCCCGGGCGGGCAAGAGACCCAGTACTTC.